This TCR beta chain came from a study of control samples from healthy donors and cancer patients. Germline CDR1 is SGHTA and CDR2 is FQGTGA. Unmatched junction bases numbered 5, after V lost 5 bases and J lost 2 bases. This CDR3 contains 15 residues. Libraries were prepared by immunoSEQ multiplex PCR; TCRdb keeps only in-frame clonotypes and omits some of them. This table holds under 150,000 clones, about nine tenths found once. Sequencing was performed on blood. This receptor was obtained from a man in his thirties or forties in good health. V is TRBV7-3 and J is TRBJ2-1, with 8 nucleotides matching TRBD1. CDR3 nucleotide sequence: TGTGCCAGCAGCCGGGACAGGAAAACCTACAATGAGCAGTTCTTC. Amino acids: CASSRDRKTYNEQFF. The full variable domain, with the rest looked up from reference TRBV7-3 and TRBJ2-1, is GAGVSQTPSNKVTEKGKYVELRCDPISGHTALYWYRQSLGQGPEFLIYFQGTGAADDSGLPNDRFFAVRPEGSVSTLKIQRTERGDSAVYLCASSRDRKTYNEQFFGPGTRLTVL.